This T cell receptor (beta chain) was sequenced for a study of blood T cells in healthy people across ages. A minimum of 6 micrograms of total RNA was extracted per sample. This CDR3 has 16 amino acids. V shed 7 bases, J shed 6 bases, and the junction held 11 bases outside the gene matches. CDR1 and CDR2 (germline): SGHRS, YFSETQ. Combining a sample-barcoded 5' primer with a J-beta primer mix, a second PCR ran for roughly 6 to 11 cycles. Via MiXCR, TCRdb re-called the 5' RACE reads, giving one row per CDR3 protein. The sample lists hundreds of thousands of distinct CDR3 sequences, about 48% occurring once.

The sequenced sample was blood. This chain uses TRBV5-1 with TRBJ2-2, with TRBD2 identical over 11 bases. The TCR comes from a man at least 80 years old in good health. The chain's CDR3 is CASGLAGLRGAGELFF. CDR3 sequence (DNA): TGCGCCAGCGGACTAGCGGGCCTCCGAGGGGCCGGGGAGCTGTTTTTT.